Following are 10 T cell receptor beta chains from one sample sequenced in a study of CD8+CD57+ T cells in acquired aplastic anemia. Genomic DNA provided the template from which TCR beta VDJ and CDR3 profiles were obtained. One entry per CDR3 protein results from TCRdb running MiXCR on the reads. The data show about 470,000 distinct CDR3 sequences, less than 35% seen once. Sequencing was done on patients that had shown CD8+CD57+ cell expansion by flow cytometry. The sample was sorted CD4+, CD8+, or CD8+CD57+ T cells (not recorded which) from PBMCs. The receptors were sampled from a human donor with aplastic anemia.

This clonotype occurred a few times. V gene TRBV5-1 combines with J gene TRBJ1-5; no clear D gene. Germline V gene lookup returns CDR1 SGHRS and CDR2 YFSETQ. V dropped 0 bases and J dropped 6 bases, with 10 bases sitting between them. This CDR3 comprises 14 residues. The CDR3 sequence is CASSLGAGGQPQHF. CDR3 nucleotide sequence: TGCGCCAGCAGCTTGGGGGCGGGAGGTCAGCCCCAGCATTTT.

The chain uses TRBV7-9 and TRBJ1-1; D remains ambiguous. With 1 base removed from V and 7 bases from J, the gap between germline ends came to 10 bases. Germline CDR1 reads SEHNR; CDR2 reads FQNEAQ (reference sequence). CDR3 size: 13 residues. CDR3 in amino acids: CASSLGGWDEAFF. CDR3 bases: TGTGCCAGCAGCTTAGGAGGTTGGGATGAAGCTTTCTTT. The full variable domain, its missing parts supplied by reference TRBV7-9 and TRBJ1-1, is DTGVSQNPRHKITKRGQNVTFRCDPISEHNRLYWYRQTLGQGPEFLTYFQNEAQLEKSRLLSDRFSAERPKGSFSTLEIQRTEQGDSAMYLCASSLGGWDEAFFGQGTRLTVV.

This clonotype was recorded a few times. A junction boundary mismatches the germline segment, possibly from a read error. The chain has TRBV10-3 and TRBJ1-2; the D is unclear. This CDR3 region has 14 residues. Germline values: CDR1 ENHRY, CDR2 SYGVKD. The CDR3 sequence: CASSEAGEKYGYTF. The CDR3, as DNA: TGTGCCAGCAGTGAAGCGGGCGAGAAATATGGCTACACCTTC.

This clonotype was detected many times. Sequence at one end of the junction differs from germline and may be a read error. J is TRBJ2-7 and V is TRBV7-9; no clear D gene. The germline V gene encodes CDR1 SEHNR and CDR2 FQNEAQ (reference sequence). The CDR3 is made up of 12 amino acids. CDR3 protein: CASSLNSYEQYF. The CDR3 DNA is TGCGCCAGCAGCTTGAACTCCTACGAGCAGTACTTC.

The V call is TRBV20-1, the J call TRBJ2-3, with 15 bases matching TRBD2. V was pared by 3 bases and J by 3 bases, with 10 bases of the junction left unmatched. Germline loops: CDR1 DFQATT, CDR2 SNEGSKA (reference sequence). The CDR3 is 18 amino acids. In nucleotides, the CDR3 is TGCAGTGCTAGTCCGGGACTAGCGGGGGGTTCAAGGACAGATACGCAGTATTTT. It codes for CSASPGLAGGSRTDTQYF.

This clonotype appeared a few times. This chain connects TRBV5-5 to TRBJ1-4; D remains unclear. The V end was cut by 0 bases, the J end by 6 bases, with 15 bases between. This CDR3 spans 16 amino acids. Per germline, CDR1 SGHKS and CDR2 YYEKEE (reference sequence). The DNA of the CDR3 is TGTGCCAGCAGCTTGGTATTTGGCAGATTCGATGAAAAACTGTTTTTT. Its translation is CASSLVFGRFDEKLFF. Filled out from reference TRBV5-5 and TRBJ1-4, the complete variable domain reads DAGVTQSPTHLIKTRGQQVTLRCSPISGHKSVSWYQQVLGQGPQFIFQYYEKEERGRGNFPDRFSARQFPNYSSELNVNALLLGDSALYLCASSLVFGRFDEKLFFGSGTQLSVL.

This chain joins TRBV7-9 and TRBJ2-7; 11 bases line up with TRBD2. There are 15 residues in the CDR3. V dropped 6 bases and J dropped 1; count of bases not matched to a gene: 5. From germline, CDR1 is SEHNR and CDR2 FQNEAQ (reference sequence). The CDR3 reads CASRGGLAASYEQYF. The CDR3 nucleotides are TGTGCCAGCAGGGGGGGACTAGCGGCTTCCTACGAGCAGTACTTC.

V is TRBV2 and J is TRBJ2-1; maybe TRBD2 (5 bases). This CDR3 spans 16 amino acids. Trimming removed 0 bases at V and 2 bases at J, with 11 bases between. Germline values: CDR1 SNHLY, CDR2 FYNNEI. CDR3 sequence (DNA): TGTGCCAGCAGTGAAGCTTCAGCGGCGGCCTACAATGAGCAGTTCTTC. Translating gives CASSEASAAAYNEQFF.

With regard to this clonotype: This may be a read error: a much more frequent sequence differs by one nucleotide. The chain uses TRBV10-3 and TRBJ2-1, with D unclear. The V end lost 10 bases, the J end lost 4 bases, and 14 bases lay between the germline ends. The CDR3 contains 13 residues. Germline V gene data show CDR1 as ENHRY and CDR2 as SYGVKD. CDR3: CATNFDGYNEQFF. The CDR3 DNA is TGTGCCACCAATTTCGACGGTTACAATGAGCAGTTCTTC.

This chain uses TRBV5-4 with TRBJ2-5; D tentatively fits TRBD1 or TRBD2 (6 bases each). The germline gives CDR1 SGHNT, CDR2 YYREEE (reference sequence). The V and J ends lost 4 bases and 5 bases respectively, with 18 bases between them. This CDR3 spans 15 amino acids. The chain's CDR3 is CASSTPRQAGETQYF. CDR3 nucleotides: TGTGCCAGCAGCACACCCCGACAGGCGGGGGAGACCCAGTACTTC.